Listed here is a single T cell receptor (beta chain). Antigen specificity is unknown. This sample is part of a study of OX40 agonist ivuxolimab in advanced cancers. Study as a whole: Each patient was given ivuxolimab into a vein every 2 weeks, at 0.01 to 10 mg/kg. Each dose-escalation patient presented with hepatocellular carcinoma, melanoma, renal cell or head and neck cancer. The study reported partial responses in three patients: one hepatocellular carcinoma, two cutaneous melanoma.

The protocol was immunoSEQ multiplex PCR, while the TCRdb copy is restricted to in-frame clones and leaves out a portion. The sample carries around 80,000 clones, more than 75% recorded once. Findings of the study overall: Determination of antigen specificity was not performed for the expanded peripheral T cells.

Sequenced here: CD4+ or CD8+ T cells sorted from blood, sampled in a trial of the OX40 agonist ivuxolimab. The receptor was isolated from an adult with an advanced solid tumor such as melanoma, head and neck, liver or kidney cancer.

In DNA, the CDR3 is TGTGCCAGCAGGGCTAGCGGCTCCTACGAGCAGTACTTC. It yields the protein CASRASGSYEQYF. This sequence joins TRBV6-5 and TRBJ2-7, with 7 bases aligning to TRBD2. The CDR3 spans 13 residues. The ends lost 6 bases at V and 0 bases at J; junction bases unmatched: 2. CDR1 and CDR2 from the germline V gene are MNHEY and SVGAGI.